The rows below give T cell receptor beta chains drawn from one sample of a study of blood T cells in healthy people across ages. Each CDR3 protein is one row after TCRdb ran MiXCR on the 5' RACE reads. This table has about 570,000 distinct CDR3 sequences, 27% appearing once. Input material: blood. These receptors originate from a woman in her 70s in good health. Both conserved end residues are part of each CDR3. Fields, in order: J gene, V gene, D gene, clone size, CDR3 DNA, CDR3 protein. D genes are given only for firm matches. Not every row has a clone size; where given, it reads once, few, many or a size class.

TRBJ2-4	TRBV15	TRBD1	NA	TGTGCCACCAGCAGAGATTCGACAGGGGGCGGCATTCAGTACTTC	CATSRDSTGGGIQYF
TRBJ1-2	TRBV20-1	TRBD1	few	TGCAGTGCTATTCCAGGGGACAGGGTACATTATGGCTACACCTTC	CSAIPGDRVHYGYTF
TRBJ2-5	TRBV12-3/TRBV12-4	NA	few	TGTGCCAGCAGTTTACGAGGGGTGGACCAGTACTTC	CASSLRGVDQYF
TRBJ2-5	TRBV25-1	NA	few	TGTGCCAGCATGGACTCCCGGACGACAAAAGAGACCCAGTACTTC	CASMDSRTTKETQYF
TRBJ1-1	TRBV20-1	NA	few	TGCAGTGCTAGAGATTTAGGGGGGGCTGAAGCTTTCTTT	CSARDLGGAEAFF
TRBJ2-1	TRBV6-4	NA	few	TGTGCCAGCAGTGACTTGGGGGGCTCCTACAATGAGCAGTTCTTC	CASSDLGGSYNEQFF
TRBJ1-4	TRBV19	TRBD1	few	TGTGCCAGTAGTTGGGGAGGACAGGGAGGGGAAAAACTGTTTTTT	CASSWGGQGGEKLFF
TRBJ2-2	TRBV24-1	NA	NA	TGTGCCACCAGTGACGCCTACACCGGGGAGCTGTTTTTT	CATSDAYTGELFF
TRBJ1-6	TRBV7-8	NA	NA	TGTGCCAGCAGCCCCCTGAATTCACCCCTCCACTTT	CASSPLNSPLHF
TRBJ1-1	TRBV9	NA	few	TGTGCCAGCAGCCCAAGCGGGACGGTAAACACTGAAGCTTTCTTT	CASSPSGTVNTEAFF
TRBJ1-5	TRBV7-2	NA	NA	TGTGCCAGCAGCCGCAAGTGGGACAATCAGCCCCAGCATTTT	CASSRKWDNQPQHF
TRBJ1-2	TRBV20-1	NA	NA	TGCAGTGCCTCACAGGGTACGGGCTACACCTTC	CSASQGTGYTF
TRBJ1-1	TRBV27	TRBD1	many	TGTGCCAGCAGTTCCAACCCGGGACAGCTTGAAGCTTTCTTT	CASSSNPGQLEAFF
TRBJ2-2	TRBV4-3	TRBD2	few	TGCGCCAGCAGCCAACAAGTGGGACTAGCGGGGGTTGGCGGGGAGCTGTTTTTT	CASSQQVGLAGVGGELFF
TRBJ2-5	TRBV7-2	NA	NA	TGTGCCAGCAGCCCTGACCCCTCCGAGACCCAGTACTTC	CASSPDPSETQYF
TRBJ2-1	TRBV14	TRBD2	NA	TGTGCCAGCAGCCAAGATGGGGCTAGCGGGGTAGGGAATGAGCAGTTCTTC	CASSQDGASGVGNEQFF
TRBJ2-7	TRBV5-1	TRBD1	NA	TGCGCCAGCAGCTACGGACAGGAACCGACCACTTACGAGCAGTACTTC	CASSYGQEPTTYEQYF
TRBJ2-7	TRBV7-2	TRBD2	NA	TGTGCCAGCAGCTTTGACGGTAGCGGGGGTCCCGTGGACTTC	CASSFDGSGGPVDF
TRBJ2-4	TRBV10-3	NA	NA	TGTGCCATTAGTGAAGGCTGGACGGGAAACATTCAGTACTTC	CAISEGWTGNIQYF
TRBJ2-5	TRBV20-1	NA	few	TGCAGTGCTAGAGATCTAGGAACAGTACAAGAGACCCAGTACTTC	CSARDLGTVQETQYF
TRBJ2-4	TRBV21-1	NA	few	TGTGCCAGCAGCAAAGGCCCGGGTTTTCTGGGAAACATTCGGTACTTC	CASSKGPGFLGNIRYF
TRBJ2-5	TRBV5-1	TRBD1	NA	TGCGCCAGCCGGACGAGGACAGGGAGCATCCAAGAGACCCAGTACTTC	CASRTRTGSIQETQYF
TRBJ1-1	TRBV25-1	NA	few	TGTGCCAGCAGTGAATCTCAGGACCGAACTCACACTGAAGCTTTCTTT	CASSESQDRTHTEAFF
TRBJ1-2	TRBV27	TRBD1	NA	TGTGCCAGCAGCAAGCAACCACCGGGACAGGGGAACTATGGCTACACCTTC	CASSKQPPGQGNYGYTF
TRBJ2-1	TRBV5-1	NA	NA	TGCGCCAGCAGGGGGGCGACCTCCTACAATGAGCAGTTCTTC	CASRGATSYNEQFF
TRBJ2-2	TRBV7-2	TRBD2	NA	TGTGCCAGCAGCCGCGGTGGTTTGGGAGGGGGGGAGCTGTTTTTT	CASSRGGLGGGELFF
TRBJ2-3	TRBV7-2	NA	few	TGTGCCAGCAGCTTAGGGGTGGGCAGCTACACAGATACGCAGTATTTT	CASSLGVGSYTDTQYF
TRBJ2-7	TRBV5-1	TRBD1	NA	TGCGCCGGCAGCAAAGACAGGGACGAGCAGTACTTC	CAGSKDRDEQYF
TRBJ2-3	TRBV10-3	NA	few	TGTGCCATCTCCCCGGGGCGCGACACAGATACGCAGTATTTT	CAISPGRDTDTQYF
TRBJ1-3	TRBV4-3	NA	NA	TGCGCCAGCAGCCAAGCCCCTGGAGACACCATATATTTT	CASSQAPGDTIYF
TRBJ1-2	TRBV29-1	NA	NA	TGCAGCGTCGATAGGGACCCCGGGCGCTATGGCTACACCTTC	CSVDRDPGRYGYTF
TRBJ2-7	TRBV29-1	NA	NA	TGCAGCGCCCGTCAGGGGATGGCCTCCTACGAGCAGTACTTC	CSARQGMASYEQYF
TRBJ2-4	TRBV4-2	NA	many	TGTGCCAGCAGCCAAGATGCTTACGTGGGGGGAAACATTCAGTACTTC	CASSQDAYVGGNIQYF
TRBJ2-7	TRBV7-2	TRBD1	NA	TGTGCCAGCAGTCTCATGGGGGACAGGGGGACCTACGAGCAGTACTTC	CASSLMGDRGTYEQYF
TRBJ1-1	TRBV5-1	NA	many	TGCGCCAGCAGCTTGGCCCCGGCAGGCGTGAACACTGAAGCTTTCTTT	CASSLAPAGVNTEAFF
TRBJ2-1	TRBV6-5	NA	NA	TGTGCCAGCAGTTCCCAGGGCCAACGGCATGAGCAGTTCTTC	CASSSQGQRHEQFF
TRBJ1-4	TRBV7-2	NA	few	TGTGCCAGCAGCTTAAGTGAGACAGTCCATAATGGGAAACTGTTTTTT	CASSLSETVHNGKLFF
TRBJ2-1	TRBV7-9	TRBD2	NA	TGTGCCAGCAGTCTAGCGGGGGACAATGAGCAGTTCTTC	CASSLAGDNEQFF
TRBJ1-2	TRBV9	TRBD1	few	TGTGCCAGCAGCGTAGTGGGACAGAACTATGGCTACACCTTC	CASSVVGQNYGYTF
TRBJ2-3	TRBV6-2/TRBV6-3	NA	NA	TGTGCCAGCAGGGGACTCAGCACAGATACGCAGTATTTC	CASRGLSTDTQYF
TRBJ1-1	TRBV12-3/TRBV12-4	NA	few	TGTGCCAGCAGTTTGCGATTTGAGGCTGAAGCTTTCTTT	CASSLRFEAEAFF
TRBJ1-3	TRBV3-1	NA	NA	TGTGCCAGCAGCCAAGATCCCGACAGGAGCTCAGGAAACACCATATATTTT	CASSQDPDRSSGNTIYF
TRBJ2-3	TRBV7-8	TRBD2	NA	TGTGCCAGCAACGCGGGGGGCCACACAGATACGCAGTATTTT	CASNAGGHTDTQYF
TRBJ1-2	TRBV4-3	NA	few	TGCGCCAGCAGCCAAGAAGTACAGAGCTTTGGCTACACCTTC	CASSQEVQSFGYTF
TRBJ1-2	TRBV25-1	NA	NA	TGTGCCAGCAGTGAAGAGGGCGGGGGAGGCTACACCTTC	CASSEEGGGGYTF
TRBJ1-5	TRBV7-2	NA	NA	TGTTTACAGTATAGCAATCAGCCCCAGCATTTT	CLQYSNQPQHF
TRBJ2-3	TRBV6-1	NA	NA	TGTGCCAGCAGTGTGGGGTGGCCGTCAGATACGCAGTATTTT	CASSVGWPSDTQYF
TRBJ2-5	TRBV6-6	NA	NA	TGTGCCAGCAGTTACCAACAGGGCCAAGAGACCCAGTACTTC	CASSYQQGQETQYF
TRBJ2-3	TRBV20-1	NA	NA	TGCAGTGCTAGCCCCCAGCGCGGCACAGATACGCAGTATTTT	CSASPQRGTDTQYF
TRBJ2-2	TRBV5-1	NA	few	TGCGCCAGCAGCTTCCAAGGGGAGCTGTTTTTT	CASSFQGELFF
TRBJ1-2	TRBV11-2	TRBD1	NA	TGTGCCAGCAGCTTAAACCCGGGACAGGGAAGTAGAGGCTACACCTTC	CASSLNPGQGSRGYTF
TRBJ1-2	TRBV5-1	TRBD1	many	TGCGCCAGCAGCCCACAGGGGGATGGCTACACCTTC	CASSPQGDGYTF
TRBJ2-3	TRBV24-1	NA	few	TGTGCCACCAGTGAACGTACTAGAGATACGCAGTATTTT	CATSERTRDTQYF
TRBJ2-5	TRBV5-1	TRBD1	NA	TGCGCCAGCAGCTTGTTGGGGACAGGGGAAGAGACCCAGTACTTC	CASSLLGTGEETQYF
TRBJ1-3	TRBV19	NA	few	TGTGCCAGTAGTATCTGGGCTGGAAACACCATATATTTT	CASSIWAGNTIYF
TRBJ2-3	TRBV7-9	NA	NA	TGTGCCAGCAGCCTAGACCGGGACACTTACACAGATACGCAGTATTTT	CASSLDRDTYTDTQYF
TRBJ2-6	TRBV5-1	NA	few	TGTGCCAGCAGCTTGGCCAGGGACGGGACAACTATACTCTCTGGGGCCAACGTCCTGACTTTC	CASSLARDGTTILSGANVLTF
TRBJ2-3	TRBV11-1	NA	NA	TGTGCCAGCAGCTTACAGGGGAAGACAGATACGCAGTATTTT	CASSLQGKTDTQYF